This paragraph covers one T cell receptor (beta chain) sequence. The antigen remains unidentified. This sample is part of a study of cytomegalovirus exposure and HLA in healthy donors. Primers for the PCR totalled 60 Vbeta and 13 Jbeta. TCRdb's copy holds only in-frame clones and misses some; the assay was immunoSEQ multiplex PCR. This sample yields 200,000 or so clones, of which approximately 82% are seen a single time; approximately 0.63% belongs to the top ten. Study results and caveats: What was likely a sequencing artifact was a cluster of highly shared sequence variants.

CDR1 and CDR2 from the germline V gene are MDHEN and SYDVKM. The CDR3 runs to 12 residues. The V gene lost 6 bases and the J gene lost 3 bases, with 9 bases spanning the gap. The sequenced sample was PBMCs. The origin of this receptor is a man between 18 and 35 years old in good health and CMV-seronegative. This chain uses TRBV28 with TRBJ2-7, with D possibly being TRBD1 (6 bases). CDR3 in amino acids: CASSRGNYEQYF. CDR3 in DNA: TGTGCCAGCAGCAGGGGAAACTACGAGCAGTACTTC.